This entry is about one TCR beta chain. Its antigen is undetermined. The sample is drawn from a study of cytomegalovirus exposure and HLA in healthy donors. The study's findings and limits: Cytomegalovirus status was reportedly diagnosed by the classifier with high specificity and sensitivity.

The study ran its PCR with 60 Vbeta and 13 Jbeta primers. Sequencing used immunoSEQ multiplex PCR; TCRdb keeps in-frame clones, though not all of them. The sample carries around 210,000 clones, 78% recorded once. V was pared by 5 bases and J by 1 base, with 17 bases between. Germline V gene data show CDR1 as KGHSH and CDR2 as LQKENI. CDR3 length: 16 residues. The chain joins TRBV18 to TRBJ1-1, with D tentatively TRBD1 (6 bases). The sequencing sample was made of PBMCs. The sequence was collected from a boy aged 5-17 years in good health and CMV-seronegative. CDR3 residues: CASSSPRGGGNTEAFF. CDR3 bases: TGTGCCAGCTCAAGCCCCAGGGGCGGAGGGAACACTGAAGCTTTCTTT.